The 28 T cell receptor beta chains below come from one sample, sequenced in a study of blood T cell repertoires in COVID-19. This table comes from immunoSEQ multiplex PCR, and its TCRdb copy is limited to in-frame clones, with some not included. The sample records over 20,000 clones, around 86% being singletons. The sequencing input was peripheral blood. Receptors originate from a man in his fifties with active COVID-19.

CDR3: CASSQYTQYF. In DNA, the CDR3 is TGTGCCAGCAGTCAGTATACGCAGTATTTT. The gene calls are TRBV6-5 and TRBJ2-3; D remains unclear. Germline V CDR1 and CDR2: MNHEY, SVGAGI. CDR3 length: 10 amino acids. Trimming took off 5 bases at V and 7 bases at J, with 4 bases between the two ends.

The CDR3 DNA sequence: TGTGCCACCAGCACGACAGGGGGTCTGAATACGCAGTATTTT. Its protein is CATSTTGGLNTQYF. The chain links TRBV15 to TRBJ2-3; 9 bases are a match to TRBD1. The CDR3 is made up of 14 amino acids. Germline loops: CDR1 LNHNV, CDR2 YYDKDF (reference sequence). V lost 4 bases to trimming and J lost 7 bases; unmatched junction nucleotides: 6.

The rearrangement uses TRBV5-1 and TRBJ1-1; D may be TRBD1 (6 bases). The CDR3 covers 13 residues. V was clipped by 0 bases and J by 3 bases, with 6 bases between them. Looked up from germline, CDR1 is SGHRS and CDR2 is YFSETQ. CDR3 residues: CASSLDRDTEAFF. The DNA of the CDR3 is TGCGCCAGCAGCTTGGACAGGGACACTGAAGCTTTCTTT.

A note on this clone: The junction and the germline gene differ at one end; a read error may be behind it. The CDR3 region is CVSSSPLPKPSGANVLTF. The CDR3 region has the DNA TGTGTCAGCAGCTCCCCTTTGCCTAAGCCCTCTGGGGCCAACGTCCTGACTTTC. This sequence joins TRBV11-2 and TRBJ2-6; D is undetermined. The germline V gene encodes CDR1 SGHAT and CDR2 FQNNGV. CDR3 length: 18 amino acids.

The gene calls are TRBV6-1 and TRBJ2-1; 7 nucleotides match TRBD2. The CDR3 is 15 residues long. Per the germline V gene, CDR1 is MNHNS and CDR2 is SASEGT. Trimming at V came to 1 base and at J to 4 bases, leaving 4 bases not matched to a gene. The CDR3: CASSEVWGGYNEQFF. CDR3 nucleotides: TGTGCCAGCAGTGAAGTTTGGGGGGGGTACAATGAGCAGTTCTTC.

This chain joins TRBV29-1 and TRBJ2-7; tentative D call: TRBD2 (5 bases). Per the germline V gene, CDR1 is SQVTM and CDR2 is ANQGSEA. The V and J ends lost 3 bases and 3 bases respectively, with 15 bases between them. CDR3 length: 14 amino acids. Written as DNA, the CDR3 is TGCAGCGTTGAGCCCACTTTGGGGAGCTACGAGCAGTACTTC. This sequence encodes CSVEPTLGSYEQYF.

This clone appeared once. The chain is built from TRBV18 and TRBJ2-7; weak D call: TRBD2 (6 bases). Deletions cut 2 bases from V and 3 bases from J, with 17 bases between. Germline lookup yields CDR1 KGHSH and CDR2 LQKENI. CDR3 size: 16 residues. The CDR3 spells CASSPTSGTDNYEQYF. The CDR3 nucleotides read TGTGCCAGCTCACCAACCTCCGGGACTGATAACTACGAGCAGTACTTC.

V is TRBV30 and J is TRBJ1-1, with a tentative D call TRBD1 (6 bases). V was trimmed by 0 bases and J by 5 bases, leaving 10 bases between them. The germline V gene has CDR1 GTSNPN and CDR2 SVGIG (reference sequence). The CDR3 spans 13 residues. CDR3 region: CAWSVLGATEAFF. In nucleotides, the CDR3 is TGTGCCTGGAGTGTTTTGGGGGCTACTGAAGCTTTCTTT.

This clone has only one observation. The CDR3 reads CASSIDLRDKHYGYTF. CDR3 nucleotides: TGTGCCAGTAGTATAGATCTCCGGGACAAACACTATGGCTACACCTTC. The J gene is TRBJ1-2, the V gene TRBV19; tentatively, D is TRBD1 (6 bases). Per the germline V gene, CDR1 is LNHDA and CDR2 is SQIVND (reference sequence). CDR3 size: 16 residues. Trimming took off 0 bases at V and 3 bases at J, with 14 bases between the two ends.

This clone occurred once. The chain combines TRBV3-1 (or the pseudogene TRBV3-2) with TRBJ2-3; D is perhaps TRBD2 (6 bases). The CDR3 is 18 amino acids. Germline lookup yields CDR1 LGHDT and CDR2 YNNKEL (reference sequence). V lost 2 bases and J lost 3, with 21 bases in between. Here the CDR3 reads CASSQPSIPGLITDTQYF. CDR3 DNA sequence: TGTGCCAGCAGCCAACCTTCGATCCCGGGACTTATAACAGATACGCAGTATTTT.

The chain combines TRBV27 with TRBJ2-5; the D gene is possibly TRBD1 (5 bases). CDR1 and CDR2 from the germline V gene are MNHEY and SMNVEV (reference sequence). The CDR3 loop spans 15 amino acids. V gave up 5 bases and J gave up 4 bases, with 17 bases separating them. The CDR3 protein is CASSPLQTVRETQYF. DNA of the CDR3: TGTGCCAGCAGTCCACTCCAGACAGTCCGAGAGACCCAGTACTTC.

This rearrangement joins TRBV6-5 to TRBJ1-5; 7 bases match TRBD1. The trim removed 5 bases at V and 7 bases at J, leaving 5 bases unmatched. This CDR3 spans 13 amino acids. Germline CDR1 reads MNHEY; CDR2 reads SVGAGI. The DNA of the CDR3 is TGTGCCAGCAGTCGTACAGGGGTCCAGCCCCAGCATTTT. Protein product: CASSRTGVQPQHF.

V usage is TRBV27 and J usage is TRBJ2-1; 8 nucleotides match TRBD2. This CDR3 spans 13 amino acids. Losses at the gene ends were 6 bases for V and 4 bases for J; bases not matched to a gene: 2. Germline CDR1 reads MNHEY; CDR2 reads SMNVEV (reference sequence). CDR3 amino acids: CASRTSGYNEQFF. The CDR3 coding sequence is TGTGCCAGCAGAACTAGCGGTTACAATGAGCAGTTCTTC.

The rearrangement uses TRBV13 and TRBJ1-1; possibly TRBD1 for D (5 bases). Germline V CDR1 and CDR2: PRHDT, FYEKMQ (reference sequence). With 2 bases removed from V and 1 base from J, the gap between germline ends came to 5 bases. The CDR3 runs to 13 residues. CDR3 sequence reads: CASSLTGNTEAFF. As DNA, the CDR3 is TGTGCCAGCAGCTTAACAGGGAACACTGAAGCTTTCTTT. Looking up the rest from reference TRBV13 and TRBJ1-1 gives the full variable domain: AAGVIQSPRHLIKEKRETATLKCYPIPRHDTVYWYQQGPGQDPQFLISFYEKMQSDKGSIPDRFSAQQFSDYHSELNMSSLELGDSALYFCASSLTGNTEAFFGQGTRLTVV.

The chain couples TRBV6-5 to TRBJ2-7; possible D gene TRBD2, 7 bases. V was shortened by 6 bases and J by 0 bases, with 12 bases between the two germline ends. Germline CDR1 reads MNHEY; CDR2 reads SVGAGI. The CDR3 has 14 residues. The CDR3 coding sequence is TGTGCCAGCAGGGGAGGGGGTGGCTCCTACGAGCAGTACTTC. Amino acid sequence: CASRGGGGSYEQYF.

The gene calls are TRBV9 and TRBJ1-1, with a weak D call TRBD1 (6 bases). The V end lost 5 bases, the J end lost 1 base, and 9 bases lay between the germline ends. Germline V gene sequence: CDR1 SGDLS, CDR2 YYNGEE. The CDR3 has 13 residues. CDR3 region: CASSGQRNTEAFF. The CDR3 DNA is TGTGCCAGCAGTGGACAGAGGAACACTGAAGCTTTCTTT.

This chain connects TRBV30 to TRBJ2-7; tentative D call: TRBD2 (6 bases). Trimming stripped 2 bases from V and 1 base from J, with 6 bases between. The CDR3 totals 12 residues. Germline V CDR1 and CDR2: GTSNPN, SVGIG (reference sequence). DNA for the CDR3: TGTGCCTGGAGTCGGGGGTCCTACGAGCAGTACTTC. Its protein is CAWSRGSYEQYF.

The V call is TRBV4-3, the J call TRBJ1-6; D gene ambiguous. CDR3 length: 16 amino acids. Germline V CDR1 and CDR2: LGHNA, YSLEER. V gave up 4 bases and J gave up 0 bases, with 10 bases separating them. CDR3 DNA: TGCGCCAGCAGCCTGCACAGAAGCTCCTATAATTCACCCCTCCACTTT. Protein product: CASSLHRSSYNSPLHF.

The J gene is TRBJ1-3, the V gene TRBV6-1; 7 bases align to TRBD1. The CDR3 contains 17 residues. The trim removed 2 bases at V and 1 base at J, leaving 8 bases unmatched. Germline CDR1 is MNHNS and CDR2 is SASEGT. CDR3 region: CASSESGPGGSGNTIYF. The CDR3 coding sequence is TGTGCCAGCAGTGAAAGTGGTCCAGGGGGGTCTGGAAACACCATATATTTT.

V and J are TRBV27 and TRBJ2-3; D unresolved. The CDR3 length is 11 residues. Trimming took off 6 bases at V and 2 bases at J, with 3 bases between the two ends. Germline V gene sequence: CDR1 MNHEY, CDR2 SMNVEV (reference sequence). In nucleotides, the CDR3 is TGTGCCAGCAGGTACACAGATACGCAGTATTTT. It encodes CASRYTDTQYF.

The CDR3 DNA reads TGTGCCAGCAGTGATTTGGGACAGGGGTTAGCGGATGGCTACACCTTC. It codes for CASSDLGQGLADGYTF. The chain is built from TRBV2 and TRBJ1-2; 10 bases agree with TRBD1. This CDR3 is 16 amino acids long. Germline V gives CDR1 SNHLY, CDR2 FYNNEI. Losses at the gene ends were 3 bases for V and 6 bases for J; bases not matched to a gene: 10.

The rearrangement links TRBV25-1 to TRBJ2-1; D might be TRBD1 (5 bases). The CDR3 is 14 residues long. V lost 6 bases and J lost 9, with 18 bases in between. Germline loops: CDR1 MGHDK, CDR2 SYGVNS. CDR3 amino acids: CASRPRAGLGEQFF. In nucleotides, the CDR3 is TGTGCCAGCAGACCGCGAGCAGGGCTAGGTGAGCAGTTCTTC.

This clone was picked up one time. CDR3 DNA sequence: TGCGCCAGCAGCTCGGACAGTCTGGACACCGGGGAGCTGTTTTTT. Its translation: CASSSDSLDTGELFF. V usage is TRBV5-1 and J usage is TRBJ2-2; the D gene is possibly TRBD1 (6 bases). Germline V gene lookup returns CDR1 SGHRS and CDR2 YFSETQ. This CDR3 is 15 amino acids long. V lost 3 bases, J lost 3 bases, and 12 bases lay in between.

This chain connects TRBV23-1 to TRBJ2-2; D ambiguous. TRBV23-1 belongs to the ORF category, with a function that is uncertain. The CDR3 runs to 14 residues. Trimming removed 4 bases at V and 5 bases at J, with 11 bases between. CDR3 bases: TGCGCCAGCAGTCCGGAAAGAGGTACCGGGGAGCTGTTTTTT. Amino acids: CASSPERGTGELFF.

This chain links TRBV5-6 with TRBJ2-3; 15 bases agree with TRBD2. V lost 0 bases to trimming and J lost 6 bases; unmatched junction nucleotides: 5. The CDR3 contains 17 residues. Germline V lookup: CDR1 SGHDT, CDR2 YYEEEE. CDR3 nucleotides: TGTGCCAGCAGCTTGGATAGGACTAGCGGGGGGGCGGATACGCAGTATTTT. It encodes CASSLDRTSGGADTQYF.

The V and J genes are TRBV7-9 and TRBJ1-2; D may be TRBD1 (6 bases). The CDR3 totals 13 residues. From germline, CDR1 is SEHNR and CDR2 FQNEAQ (reference sequence). V shed 0 bases and J shed 5 bases, with 7 bases lying between them. Written as DNA, the CDR3 is TGTGCCAGCAGCTTAGCCAGGGGATATGGCTACACCTTC. Protein product: CASSLARGYGYTF. The whole variable domain, filled in from reference TRBV7-9 and TRBJ1-2, reads DTGVSQNPRHKITKRGQNVTFRCDPISEHNRLYWYRQTLGQGPEFLTYFQNEAQLEKSRLLSDRFSAERPKGSFSTLEIQRTEQGDSAMYLCASSLARGYGYTFGSGTRLTVV.

V is TRBV29-1 and J is TRBJ2-3, with 7 bases identical to TRBD2. Germline CDR1 SQVTM, CDR2 ANQGSEA. The CDR3 is 14 amino acids. The V gene end was trimmed by 3 bases and the J gene end by 4 bases; junction bases not matched to a gene: 7. The DNA of the CDR3 is TGCAGCGTTGAGGGGGGGGGAAGCGCAGATACGCAGTATTTT. Translation: CSVEGGGSADTQYF.

This clone was detected only a few times. The CDR3: CASSMGQGEENEQYF. The CDR3 DNA reads TGTGCCAGCAGTATGGGACAGGGGGAGGAAAACGAGCAGTACTTC. V and J are TRBV7-9 and TRBJ2-7; 11 bases agree with TRBD1. This CDR3 spans 15 amino acids. Germline V CDR1 and CDR2: SEHNR, FQNEAQ (reference sequence). With V trimmed by 6 bases and J by 5 bases, 9 bases remained unmatched.